These T cell receptor beta chains were read from a single sample in a study of technical replicates of blood from several donors. Here immunoSEQ multiplex PCR was the method, and the copy in TCRdb shows in-frame clones only, minus some. The data show roughly 100,000 clones, roughly 94% seen once. Sequenced sample: T cells isolated from PBMCs. These receptors originate from a human donor in good health. Each CDR3 is given without its conserved first and last residue.

V gene	J gene	CDR3 protein
TRBV6-5	TRBJ1-6	ASSGDRGSPLH
TRBV9	TRBJ2-7	ASSPGQPSSYEQY
TRBV2	TRBJ2-7	ASRGQGLYEQY
TRBV9	TRBJ1-1	ASSAQVENTEAF
TRBV28	TRBJ1-5	ASSLPGEHQPQH
TRBV6-1	TRBJ2-1	ATPGGEQF
TRBV7-2	TRBJ1-2	ASSSSGTAYGYT
TRBV7-2	TRBJ1-1	ASSLDPGMNTEAF
TRBV14	TRBJ2-5	ASSQESGGRETQY
TRBV28	TRBJ2-3	ASSPISSLALSTDTQY
TRBV4-2	TRBJ1-3	ASSQELRPERDTIY
TRBV28	TRBJ1-5	ASSLLKGNDQPQH
TRBV6-1	TRBJ2-7	ASIGQLHYEQY
TRBV4-2	TRBJ2-1	ASSRGRLAGDGNEQF
TRBV9	TRBJ2-2	ASSAGTGVLTGELF
TRBV7-2	TRBJ2-1	ASTQTRDVGEQF
TRBV5-4	TRBJ2-7	ASSSGPPGEQY
TRBV6-5	TRBJ1-4	ASSDGRGPEKLF
TRBV2	TRBJ2-7	ASSASGSISYEQY
TRBV28	TRBJ1-5	ASISNPNNQPQH
TRBV15	TRBJ1-2	ATNPGQGAFAYGYT
TRBV4-3	TRBJ2-3	ASSQVSTQDTDTQY
TRBV19	TRBJ2-3	ASSFTSGVPWDTQY
TRBV11-3	TRBJ2-3	ASSLVAGGGTDTQY
TRBV29-1	TRBJ2-7	SVDRGREQY
TRBV4-1	TRBJ2-1	ASSPTAGLADEQF
TRBV15	TRBJ1-5	ATSRVTGDYQPQH
TRBV11-1	TRBJ2-3	ASSLNRASTDTQY
TRBV7-3	TRBJ1-1	ASSSYLDTEAF
TRBV27	TRBJ2-7	ASSETSGSYEQY
TRBV5-4	TRBJ2-2	ASSGGLAGVEGAGELF
TRBV29-1	TRBJ1-3	SVEVLGNTIY
TRBV6-6	TRBJ1-4	ASSFGGEKLF
TRBV28	TRBJ1-2	ASSLRGGGRYGYT
TRBV10-3	TRBJ2-7	AISELPGTRYYNEQY